The T cell receptor (beta chain) under discussion was sequenced for a study of cytotoxic CD8 clonotypes in ibrutinib-treated CLL. Overall study findings and caveats: Before falling back toward baseline at progression, clonality had risen at the time of ibrutinib response. Relative to age-matched healthy donors, clonality at baseline was higher, and it tracked circulating CD8+ T-cell counts.

This CDR3 spans 15 amino acids. Trimming took 4 bases from V and 3 from J; bases not matched to a gene: 6. CDR1 MGHRA and CDR2 YSYEKL come from the germline V gene. Depth targeted 1 in 200,000 to 1 in 1 million T cells, averaging around 9.5x coverage per clonotype. Assay used: immunoSEQ multiplex PCR; TCRdb lists only in-frame clones, some missing. The table includes about 300,000 clones, less than 85% detected once. In this sample, this clone turned up a few times. The target antigen is unknown. The sample in question was PBMCs, obtained at disease progression, from a patient treated with ibrutinib. The sequence came from a human donor with chronic lymphocytic leukemia. The V gene is TRBV4-1, the J gene TRBJ1-1; 9 nucleotides agree with TRBD1. This chain's CDR3 is CASSRQGVQDTEAFF. For the CDR3, the DNA is TGCGCCAGCAGCCGACAGGGGGTTCAGGACACTGAAGCTTTCTTT.